This T cell receptor beta chain originates from a study of sequential checkpoint blockade in melanoma. The V gene's germline CDR1 is MDHEN and CDR2 SYDVKM. The CDR3 sequence is 15 residues long. V lost 3 bases to trimming and J lost 2 bases, with 11 bases between them. Treatment meaning: randomized to nivolumab then ipilimumab (arm A) or the reverse (arm B). Sorted cells were live CD3+CD8+, lacking CD19 and CD56, from PBMCs. The assay was immunoSEQ multiplex PCR, and TCRdb's table has in-frame clones only and misses some. The sample holds approximately 12,000 clones; less than 70% are singletons and the top ten take less than 30%.

The sequenced sample was CD8+ T cells sorted from blood (inferred from file names), obtained from a patient given nivolumab and ipilimumab in sequence. The chain recombines TRBV28 with TRBJ2-1; D possibly corresponds to TRBD2 (6 bases). The TCR was taken from a human donor with melanoma. The CDR3 loop reads CASSFRPGAYNEQFF. Written as DNA, the CDR3 is TGTGCCAGCAGTTTCCGTCCGGGGGCCTACAATGAGCAGTTCTTC.